This entry lists 30 T cell receptor beta chains sequenced from one sample in a study of blood T cell repertoires in COVID-19. Profiling relied on immunoSEQ multiplex PCR, and the TCRdb table lists in-frame clones only, not all of them. The sample carries 90,000 to 120,000 clones, around four fifths recorded once. The source material was peripheral blood. The source is a man in his 60s with acute or convalescent COVID-19.

The V and J genes are TRBV10-1 and TRBJ2-2; 7 bases agree with TRBD1. CDR3 length: 15 amino acids. Germline CDR1 WNHNN, CDR2 SYGVQD (reference sequence). The trim removed 4 bases at V and 1 base at J, leaving 3 bases unmatched. CDR3 coding DNA: TGCGCCAGCAGTGGGGACAGTAGGAACACCGGGGAGCTGTTTTTT. Translated: CASSGDSRNTGELFF.

The gene calls are TRBV6-5 and TRBJ2-1, with D possibly being TRBD1 (6 bases). CDR1 is MNHEY and CDR2 is SVGAGI in the germline V gene. The CDR3 spans 13 residues. The V gene lost 2 bases and the J gene lost 6 bases, with 8 bases spanning the gap. The CDR3 loop is CASSYGQINEQFF. The CDR3 coding sequence is TGTGCCAGCAGTTACGGACAGATCAATGAGCAGTTCTTC.

V and J are TRBV27 and TRBJ2-1, with 7 bases lining up with TRBD1. The CDR3 contains 14 residues. The germline CDR1 and CDR2 sequences are MNHEY and SMNVEV (reference sequence). Germline trimming cut 6 bases from V and 4 bases from J; bases unmatched to any gene: 6. For the CDR3, the DNA is TGTGCCAGCAGACCCGGACAGGAATACAATGAGCAGTTCTTC. It specifies CASRPGQEYNEQFF.

In this sample, this clone turned up once. The V and J genes are TRBV5-6 and TRBJ2-3, with TRBD2 matching over 10 bases. After removal of 4 bases from V and 0 bases from J, the junction contained 5 bases not matched to a gene. The germline V gene encodes CDR1 SGHDT and CDR2 YYEEEE. CDR3 length equals 16 residues. The DNA for the CDR3 is TGTGCCAGCAGCGATGGACTAGCGGCTAGCACAGATACGCAGTATTTT. This encodes CASSDGLAASTDTQYF.

The rearrangement uses TRBV18 and TRBJ1-1; unclear D gene. The CDR3 is 15 residues long. Between the trimmed V and J ends, which lost 3 bases and 1 base, there was a span of 12 bases. The germline CDR1 and CDR2 sequences are KGHSH and LQKENI. For the CDR3, the DNA is TGTGCCAGCTCACCCGGACCGGGAGGGAACACTGAAGCTTTCTTT. This codes for CASSPGPGGNTEAFF.

This rearrangement joins TRBV5-1 to TRBJ1-2; TRBD1 is a possible D gene (5 bases). From germline, CDR1 is SGHRS and CDR2 YFSETQ. V lost 4 bases to trimming and J lost 3 bases, with 16 bases between them. The CDR3 length is 15 residues. As DNA, the CDR3 is TGCGCCAGCAGCCTTCACTCGGGGGGTGACTATGGCTACACCTTC. This encodes CASSLHSGGDYGYTF.

The J gene is TRBJ2-1, the V gene TRBV5-6, with TRBD1 matching 8 bases. The length of the CDR3 is 14 residues. V shed 0 bases, J shed 10 bases, and the junction held 6 bases outside the gene matches. Per germline, CDR1 SGHDT and CDR2 YYEEEE. The CDR3 protein is CASSLESRDREQFF. CDR3 DNA: TGTGCCAGCAGCTTGGAATCCCGGGACAGGGAGCAGTTCTTC.

V and J are TRBV27 and TRBJ1-5; 8 bases line up with TRBD1. Trimming cost V 1 base and J 6 bases; bases outside gene matches: 8. Germline assignment: CDR1 MNHEY and CDR2 SMNVEV (reference sequence). There are 16 residues in the CDR3. CDR3 DNA: TGTGCCAGCAGTTTATACGGGACAGGTTCCTTTCAGCCCCAGCATTTT. Residues: CASSLYGTGSFQPQHF.

This clone was detected ten times or more. The chain is built from TRBV6-5 and TRBJ2-1; TRBD1 aligns across 7 bases. The germline V gene has CDR1 MNHEY and CDR2 SVGAGI. This CDR3 has 11 residues. With V trimmed by 6 bases and J by 9 bases, 2 bases remained unmatched. The CDR3, as DNA: TGTGCCAGCAGCCACAGGGGTGAGCAGTTCTTC. It translates to CASSHRGEQFF.

This clone has just one count. The CDR3 DNA reads as TGCGCCAGCAGCTTGTTGGGACTCAACACCGGGGAGCTGTTTTTT. It yields the protein CASSLLGLNTGELFF. J is TRBJ2-2 and V is TRBV5-1; D is perhaps TRBD2 (6 bases). Germline V gene data show CDR1 as SGHRS and CDR2 as YFSETQ. The CDR3 spans 15 residues. Trimming shortened V by 1 base and J by 2 bases, and 9 bases separated the two germline ends.

The J gene is TRBJ1-6, the V gene TRBV5-5; D is unresolved. Deletions cut 6 bases from V and 0 bases from J, with 10 bases between. Germline V CDR1 and CDR2: SGHKS, YYEKEE (reference sequence). The CDR3 runs 15 residues. This chain's CDR3 is CASTRVFSYNSPLHF. The CDR3 coding sequence is TGTGCCAGCACCCGTGTTTTCTCCTATAATTCACCCCTCCACTTT. The whole variable domain, remainder taken from reference TRBV5-5 and TRBJ1-6, is DAGVTQSPTHLIKTRGQQVTLRCSPISGHKSVSWYQQVLGQGPQFIFQYYEKEERGRGNFPDRFSARQFPNYSSELNVNALLLGDSALYLCASTRVFSYNSPLHFGNGTRLTVT.

V and J are TRBV29-1 and TRBJ2-6; the D gene is possibly TRBD1 (5 bases). Trimming pared 7 bases from V and 0 bases from J, leaving 10 bases between. The CDR3 runs to 14 residues. Germline CDR1 reads SQVTM; CDR2 reads ANQGSEA. The CDR3: CSAQTASGANVLTF. As DNA, the CDR3 is TGCAGCGCCCAGACAGCCTCTGGGGCCAACGTCCTGACTTTC.

The chain uses TRBV5-5 and TRBJ1-1, with 9 bases that match TRBD1. After removal of 3 bases from V and 5 bases from J, the junction contained 11 bases not matched to a gene. CDR3 size: 16 residues. Germline assignment: CDR1 SGHKS and CDR2 YYEKEE (reference sequence). CDR3 loop: CASSSGANRGRTEAFF. DNA for the CDR3: TGTGCCAGCAGCTCCGGGGCAAACAGGGGGCGGACTGAAGCTTTCTTT. Supplemented by reference TRBV5-5 and TRBJ1-1, the full variable domain reads DAGVTQSPTHLIKTRGQQVTLRCSPISGHKSVSWYQQVLGQGPQFIFQYYEKEERGRGNFPDRFSARQFPNYSSELNVNALLLGDSALYLCASSSGANRGRTEAFFGQGTRLTVV.

This chain uses TRBV2 with TRBJ1-6; 7 positions match TRBD1. J gave up 16 bases and V 0 bases, and 6 bases lay outside the gene matches. The CDR3 covers 13 residues. In germline, CDR1 is SNHLY, CDR2 FYNNEI. The CDR3 sequence: CASSEAAGGILHF. The CDR3 DNA reads TGTGCCAGCAGTGAAGCGGCAGGGGGAATACTCCACTTT.

This clone was observed once. The chain joins TRBV18 to TRBJ2-3; 7 positions agree with TRBD1. Germline values: CDR1 KGHSH, CDR2 LQKENI. The J segment lost 5 bases and the V segment lost 2 bases, leaving 7 bases of the junction unmatched. The CDR3 contains 15 residues. This CDR3 reads CASSPNQGVGDTQYF. CDR3 in DNA: TGTGCCAGCTCACCAAATCAGGGGGTTGGAGATACGCAGTATTTT.

This clone showed up just once. V gene TRBV15 combines with J gene TRBJ2-1; D is unresolved. The CDR3 has 17 amino acids. Germline lookup yields CDR1 LNHNV and CDR2 YYDKDF (reference sequence). Trimming cost V 0 bases and J 0 bases, with 12 bases left between them. The CDR3 region is CATSRDLAASSYNEQFF. CDR3 coding DNA: TGTGCCACCAGCAGAGATCTGGCTGCAAGCTCCTACAATGAGCAGTTCTTC.

This chain joins TRBV15 and TRBJ1-2; D might be TRBD1 (5 bases). V shed 0 bases and J shed 9 bases, with 11 bases lying between them. Per the germline V gene, CDR1 is LNHNV and CDR2 is YYDKDF (reference sequence). The CDR3 runs to 13 residues. The CDR3 coding sequence is TGTGCCACCAGCAGAGATCGAAGGGGTCGCTACACCTTC. It yields the protein CATSRDRRGRYTF. The complete variable domain, with remaining parts taken from reference TRBV15 and TRBJ1-2, reads DAMVIQNPRYQVTQFGKPVTLSCSQTLNHNVMYWYQQKSSQAPKLLFHYYDKDFNNEADTPDNFQSRRPNTSFCFLDIRSPGLGDTAMYLCATSRDRRGRYTFGSGTRLTVV.

V gene TRBV19 combines with J gene TRBJ2-1; TRBD2 agrees at 13 bases. Germline assignment: CDR1 LNHDA and CDR2 SQIVND (reference sequence). Losses at the gene ends were 6 bases for V and 4 bases for J; bases not matched to a gene: 6. The CDR3 totals 16 residues. The CDR3 DNA is TGTGCCAGTAGGATACAGGGACTAGCGGGATACAATGAGCAGTTCTTC. This sequence encodes CASRIQGLAGYNEQFF.

CDR3 amino acids: CASSLAGGPYEQYF. DNA for the CDR3: TGCGCCAGCAGCTTAGCGGGAGGGCCGTATGAGCAGTACTTC. V usage is TRBV5-1 and J usage is TRBJ2-7; 10 bases match TRBD2. CDR1 is SGHRS and CDR2 is YFSETQ in the germline V gene. V was pared by 2 bases and J by 7 bases, with 6 bases of the junction left unmatched. This CDR3 has 14 residues.

This sequence joins TRBV5-1 and TRBJ2-5; 10 nucleotides align to TRBD2. The V gene's germline CDR1 is SGHRS and CDR2 YFSETQ. This CDR3 is 15 amino acids long. Germline trimming cut 1 base from V and 4 bases from J; bases unmatched to any gene: 4. CDR3 region: CASSLPGTSAETQYF. As DNA, the CDR3 is TGCGCCAGCAGCTTGCCCGGGACTAGCGCAGAGACCCAGTACTTC.

V and J are TRBV6-2 or TRBV6-3 and TRBJ1-2, with 7 bases identical to TRBD1. Per germline, CDR1 MNHEY and CDR2 SVGEGT. The CDR3 has 14 residues. The J segment lost 4 bases and the V segment lost 5 bases, leaving 7 bases of the junction unmatched. The CDR3 sequence: CASSQQGLRYGYTF. CDR3 coding DNA: TGTGCCAGCAGTCAACAGGGGCTCCGCTATGGCTACACCTTC.

The chain employs TRBV25-1 and TRBJ1-5, with TRBD1 as a possible D gene (5 bases). The CDR3 totals 15 residues. The V gene lost 4 bases and the J gene lost 6 bases, with 16 bases spanning the gap. Germline CDR1 is MGHDK and CDR2 is SYGVNS. CDR3 sequence: CASSGRGSQGQPQHF. CDR3 coding DNA: TGTGCCAGCAGTGGCCGGGGGAGTCAGGGTCAGCCCCAGCATTTT.

On this clone itself: Other nucleotide sequences from this sample produce the same CDR3. The genes are TRBV19 and TRBJ1-1; 8 positions match TRBD1. The CDR3 covers 13 residues. Germline CDR1 reads LNHDA; CDR2 reads SQIVND (reference sequence). Trimming cost V 6 bases and J 4 bases; bases outside gene matches: 4. The CDR3 sequence: CASSGQGGTEAFF. CDR3 bases: TGTGCCAGTAGCGGACAGGGAGGCACTGAAGCTTTCTTT.

This chain uses TRBV29-1 with TRBJ2-3; TRBD2 matches at 14 bases. CDR3 length: 16 residues. Germline V gene lookup returns CDR1 SQVTM and CDR2 ANQGSEA. Trimming at V came to 6 bases and at J to 0 bases, leaving 5 bases not matched to a gene. The CDR3 loop is CSVEGLAGASTDTQYF. DNA for the CDR3: TGCAGCGTGGAGGGACTAGCGGGGGCTAGCACAGATACGCAGTATTTT.

This clone was recorded a few times. The chain carries TRBV2 and TRBJ2-2; 11 nucleotides align to TRBD1. From germline, CDR1 is SNHLY and CDR2 FYNNEI. The junction had 4 bases not matched to a gene; V was cut back by 5 bases and J by 5 bases. This CDR3 has 15 residues. The DNA for the CDR3 is TGTGCCAGCAGTACGGACAGGGGGCGAACCGGGGAGCTGTTTTTT. This gives the protein CASSTDRGRTGELFF. The whole variable domain, remainder taken from reference TRBV2 and TRBJ2-2, is EPEVTQTPSHQVTQMGQEVILRCVPISNHLYFYWYRQILGQKVEFLVSFYNNEISEKSEIFDDQFSVERPDGSNFTLKIRSTKLEDSAMYFCASSTDRGRTGELFFGEGSRLTVL.

The chain links TRBV9 to TRBJ2-3, with 7 bases identical to TRBD2. The CDR3 is 16 residues long. With 0 bases clipped from V and 5 bases from J, the junction kept 9 bases outside the gene matches. Germline V gives CDR1 SGDLS, CDR2 YYNGEE. The CDR3 here is CASSVGRVSSGDTQYF. In DNA form, the CDR3 reads TGTGCCAGCAGCGTAGGTAGAGTTTCTAGCGGAGATACGCAGTATTTT.

CDR3 amino acids: CASSRGTGWVQETQYF. Here the CDR3 DNA reads TGTGCCAGCAGCCGGGGGACAGGGTGGGTCCAAGAGACCCAGTACTTC. This sequence joins TRBV6-2 or TRBV6-3 and TRBJ2-5; 9 bases fit TRBD1. Germline-derived CDR1 and CDR2 are MNHEY and SVGEGT. The CDR3 has 16 residues. V lost 6 bases, J lost 1 base, and 9 bases stayed unmatched.

This clone was recorded a few times. The V and J genes are TRBV28 and TRBJ1-2, with 7 nucleotides matching TRBD1. The CDR3 has 13 residues. Germline V gene lookup returns CDR1 MDHEN and CDR2 SYDVKM. The V and J ends lost 7 bases and 6 bases, in that order; junction bases with no gene match: 8. CDR3 protein: CASIFRTGDGYTF. The CDR3 nucleotides are TGTGCCAGCATCTTTCGAACAGGGGATGGCTACACCTTC.

The V call is TRBV5-1, the J call TRBJ2-7; possible D gene TRBD2, 5 bases. The CDR3 spans 13 residues. Germline loops: CDR1 SGHRS, CDR2 YFSETQ. Trimming cost V 4 bases and J 2 bases, with 10 bases left between them. The CDR3, as DNA: TGCGCCAGCAGCATCGGAGGTACCTACGAGCAGTACTTC. Translating it yields CASSIGGTYEQYF.

This clone was observed a few times. The gene calls are TRBV19 and TRBJ2-5; the match to TRBD1 covers 10 bases. The V and J ends lost 5 bases and 5 bases, in that order; junction bases with no gene match: 11. Germline CDR1 reads LNHDA; CDR2 reads SQIVND (reference sequence). The CDR3 has 16 amino acids. Here the CDR3 DNA reads TGTGCCAGTAGTTCGTACGCGGGACAGGGGTCGGAGACCCAGTACTTC. Encoded protein: CASSSYAGQGSETQYF.